The 32 T cell receptor beta chains below were found in one sample sequenced in a study of T cells in Graves' hyperthyroidism and ophthalmopathy. Amplification of TCR beta CDR3 regions used RNA as the template. First-round RT-PCR of the TCR CDR3 relied on the HTBI primer set. TCRdb ran MiXCR on the multiplex PCR reads and lists one entry per CDR3 protein. The sample lists around 340,000 distinct CDR3 sequences; 18% were seen once. The specimen was blood. Receptors were obtained from a woman in her thirties or forties with Graves' ophthalmopathy.

This chain joins TRBV28 and TRBJ2-7; D perhaps matches TRBD2 (5 bases). Germline lookup yields CDR1 MDHEN and CDR2 SYDVKM. This CDR3 comprises 15 residues. V was trimmed by 7 bases and J by 7 bases, leaving 23 bases between them. Here the CDR3 reads CASTLGGRRAGEQYF. DNA of the CDR3: TGTGCCAGCACGCTAGGAGGACGCCGGGCCGGAGAGCAGTACTTC. Full variable domain (rest looked up from reference TRBV28 and TRBJ2-7): DVKVTQSSRYLVKRTGEKVFLECVQDMDHENMFWYRQDPGLGLRLIYFSYDVKMKEKGDIPEGYSVSREKKERFSLILESASTNQTSMYLCASTLGGRRAGEQYFGPGTRLTVT.

This chain joins TRBV5-1 and TRBJ2-5; 8 positions match TRBD2. V lost 0 bases and J lost 5; bases outside the gene matches: 9. Germline V gene data show CDR1 as SGHRS and CDR2 as YFSETQ. The CDR3 extends over 16 amino acids. The CDR3 DNA sequence: TGCGCCAGCAGCTTGGGGTCCACGGGGGGGCAGGAGACCCAGTACTTC. Protein: CASSLGSTGGQETQYF.

This clonotype was seen many times. The chain employs TRBV28 and TRBJ1-1; perhaps TRBD1 as D (5 bases). The CDR3 covers 14 residues. CDR1 is MDHEN, CDR2 SYDVKM, per germline. The germline V and J ends were trimmed by 3 bases and 5 bases, with 13 bases remaining between them. The CDR3 here is CASSFPGGRTEAFF. DNA for the CDR3: TGTGCCAGCAGTTTTCCGGGGGGTCGGACTGAAGCTTTCTTT.

This clonotype has a count of ten or more. V usage is TRBV20-1 and J usage is TRBJ1-2; no definite D call. The CDR3 contains 11 residues. V lost 4 bases to trimming and J lost 4 bases, with 7 bases between them. Germline CDR1 is DFQATT and CDR2 is SNEGSKA (reference sequence). CDR3 in DNA: TGCAGTGCTACGGACGTCTATGGCTACACCTTC. It codes for CSATDVYGYTF.

This clonotype has only a few counts. The rearrangement links TRBV4-1 to TRBJ2-2, with TRBD1 identical over 7 bases. Germline V lookup: CDR1 MGHRA, CDR2 YSYEKL. The CDR3 extends over 17 amino acids. The ends lost 0 bases at V and 4 bases at J; junction bases unmatched: 8. The CDR3 nucleotides read TGCGCCAGCAGCCAAGATTTGATGAGGGGGCCCACCGGGGAGCTGTTTTTT. Its translation: CASSQDLMRGPTGELFF.

The chain couples TRBV6-2 or TRBV6-3 to TRBJ1-2, with D possibly matching TRBD1 (5 bases). The germline V gene encodes CDR1 MNHEY and CDR2 SVGEGT. V was cut by 2 bases and J by 8 bases, with 12 bases left in between. The length of the CDR3 is 13 residues. In DNA, the CDR3 is TGTGCCAGCAGTTACGGTCCAGGGATCGGCTACACCTTC. Translation gives CASSYGPGIGYTF.

In the case of this clonotype: No conserved phenylalanine or tryptophan is present at the end of the CDR3, so a read error is the likely explanation. This sequence joins TRBV29-1 and TRBJ1-5, with 8 bases that match TRBD1. Germline lookup yields CDR1 SQVTM and CDR2 ANQGSEA. J gave up 3 bases and V 4 bases, and 5 bases lay outside the gene matches. The CDR3 contains 14 residues. The CDR3 loop is CSVGMDRANQPQHI. Here the CDR3 DNA reads TGCAGCGTTGGAATGGACAGGGCCAATCAGCCCCAGCATATT.

In its sample, this clonotype was seen many times. The V and J genes are TRBV5-1 and TRBJ1-5; 7 nucleotides match TRBD1. With V trimmed by 4 bases and J by 5 bases, 12 bases remained unmatched. This CDR3 is built from 16 residues. The germline CDR1 and CDR2 sequences are SGHRS and YFSETQ. The chain's CDR3 is CASSLGTENHHQPQHF. CDR3 sequence (DNA): TGCGCCAGCAGCCTAGGGACAGAGAATCACCATCAGCCCCAGCATTTT.

This clonotype has at least ten counts. The rearrangement joins TRBV6-5 to TRBJ2-3; 9 nucleotides agree with TRBD2. This CDR3 region has 15 residues. V shed 2 bases and J 3 bases; nucleotides not matched to a gene: 3. CDR1 and CDR2 (germline): MNHEY, SVGAGI. The CDR3 is CASSYQGLATDTQYF. The CDR3 DNA follows: TGTGCCAGCAGTTACCAGGGACTAGCAACAGATACGCAGTATTTT.

This clonotype came up many times. The rearrangement links TRBV20-1 to TRBJ2-7, with TRBD2 matching 11 bases. The V gene's germline CDR1 is DFQATT and CDR2 SNEGSKA (reference sequence). The ends lost 5 bases at V and 4 bases at J; junction bases unmatched: 10. CDR3 size: 15 residues. CDR3: CSAHPGGTSGYEQYF. The CDR3 DNA follows: TGCAGTGCTCATCCAGGGGGGACTAGCGGATACGAGCAGTACTTC.

The table lists this clonotype with many counts. The rearrangement joins TRBV12-3 or TRBV12-4 to TRBJ2-7; tentative D call: TRBD1 (6 bases). The CDR3 loop spans 13 amino acids. Trimming stripped 6 bases from V and 5 bases from J, with 14 bases between. The CDR3 sequence: CASRASGGNEQYF. For the CDR3, the DNA is TGTGCCAGCAGGGCCAGTGGGGGCAACGAGCAGTACTTC.

V and J are TRBV7-8 and TRBJ1-5; no clear D gene. This CDR3 has 15 amino acids. Between the trimmed V and J ends, which lost 5 bases and 2 bases, there was a span of 13 bases. The V gene's germline CDR1 is SGHVS and CDR2 FQNEAQ. The CDR3: CASSLYEEGNQPQHF. CDR3 sequence (DNA): TGTGCCAGCAGCCTCTACGAGGAGGGCAATCAGCCCCAGCATTTT.

This chain links TRBV6-1 with TRBJ1-1, with D unresolved. Trimming took 8 bases from V and 0 from J, leaving 10 bases between them. The germline V gene has CDR1 MNHNS and CDR2 SASEGT. The CDR3 totals 13 residues. The CDR3 is CASSNRLNTEAFF. The CDR3 DNA reads TGTGCCAGCTCTAACCGGTTGAACACTGAAGCTTTCTTT.

This clonotype was seen many times. The chain employs TRBV27 and TRBJ2-7; maybe TRBD2 (6 bases). Germline V CDR1 and CDR2: MNHEY, SMNVEV (reference sequence). V lost 1 base to trimming and J lost 1 base, with 8 bases between them. The CDR3 covers 14 residues. CDR3 amino acids: CASSLLGGSYEQYF. CDR3 bases: TGTGCCAGCAGTTTATTGGGGGGTTCCTACGAGCAGTACTTC.

The chain links TRBV6-2 or TRBV6-3 to TRBJ2-7; 14 bases match TRBD2. CDR3 length equals 19 residues. Germline CDR1 reads MNHEY; CDR2 reads SVGEGT. Losses at the gene ends were 2 bases for V and 0 bases for J; bases not matched to a gene: 9. CDR3: CASSYLGLAGEVRSYEQYF. The CDR3 DNA reads TGTGCCAGCAGTTACCTGGGACTAGCGGGAGAGGTACGCTCCTACGAGCAGTACTTC.

This clonotype was counted many times. The chain recombines TRBV5-1 with TRBJ2-7; TRBD2 might be the D (6 bases). The V gene's germline CDR1 is SGHRS and CDR2 YFSETQ. Trimming pared 2 bases from V and 0 bases from J, leaving 12 bases between. The CDR3 loop spans 15 amino acids. This CDR3 is CASSFRAGSSYEQYF. CDR3 nucleotide sequence: TGCGCCAGCAGCTTTCGGGCGGGATCCTCCTACGAGCAGTACTTC.

This clonotype was seen many times. The rearrangement uses TRBV5-1 and TRBJ2-7, with D uncertain. CDR3 length: 14 residues. V gave up 4 bases and J gave up 5 bases, with 16 bases separating them. Germline CDR1 is SGHRS and CDR2 is YFSETQ. The CDR3 bases are TGCGCCAGCAGCCAGAGCCTAAGTTTGGACGAGCAGTACTTC. This encodes CASSQSLSLDEQYF.

For this clonotype: One end of the junction does not line up with germline, which may come from a read error. The rearrangement joins TRBV28 to TRBJ2-5; D not resolved. The length of the CDR3 is 15 residues. CDR1 and CDR2 (germline): MDHEN, SYDVKM. The DNA for the CDR3 is TGTGCCAGCAGTTTCGCGGATAGTCATCAAGAGACACAGTACTTC. It is translated as CASSFADSHQETQYF.

The V and J genes are TRBV30 and TRBJ1-2; D unresolved. Germline CDR1 reads GTSNPN; CDR2 reads SVGIG (reference sequence). The CDR3 has 15 amino acids. V gave up 0 bases and J gave up 0 bases, with 11 bases separating them. The CDR3 region has the DNA TGTGCCTGGAGTGTATCTTGGAGTACTAACTATGGCTACACCTTC. Its translation is CAWSVSWSTNYGYTF.

Ten or more counts support this clonotype. The V call is TRBV20-1, the J call TRBJ2-5; D is perhaps TRBD2 (6 bases). Germline V gives CDR1 DFQATT, CDR2 SNEGSKA (reference sequence). Trimming pared 0 bases from V and 3 bases from J, leaving 17 bases between. This CDR3 spans 16 amino acids. The chain's CDR3 is CSARDVLRTKKETQYF. As DNA, the CDR3 is TGCAGTGCTAGAGATGTTTTGAGGACTAAAAAAGAGACCCAGTACTTC.

This clonotype was observed many times. This chain links TRBV6-5 with TRBJ2-7; the D gene is possibly TRBD2 (7 bases). Germline V CDR1 and CDR2: MNHEY, SVGAGI. The V gene lost 2 bases and the J gene lost 4 bases, with 15 bases spanning the gap. The CDR3 covers 15 residues. DNA for the CDR3: TGTGCCAGCAGTTACGAGGGGGGGGGCAGGTACGAGCAGTACTTC. It is translated as CASSYEGGGRYEQYF.

This rearrangement joins TRBV12-3 or TRBV12-4 to TRBJ2-5; 11 bases align to TRBD2. CDR3 length: 15 residues. V dropped 3 bases and J dropped 5; count of bases not matched to a gene: 5. In DNA form, the CDR3 reads TGTGCCAGCAGTTTCGGTCCTAGCGGGAGGGAGACCCAGTACTTC. Its translation is CASSFGPSGRETQYF.

In its sample, this clonotype was seen many times. The V gene is TRBV7-9, the J gene TRBJ2-7, with D possibly being TRBD1 or TRBD2 (6 bases each). The CDR3 runs to 15 residues. The germline V and J ends were trimmed by 5 bases and 6 bases, with 20 bases remaining between them. Germline V gene lookup returns CDR1 SEHNR and CDR2 FQNEAQ (reference sequence). CDR3: CASSIRTNLGGEQYF. As DNA, the CDR3 is TGTGCCAGCAGCATCCGGACTAACCTAGGGGGCGAGCAGTACTTC. Filled out from reference TRBV7-9 and TRBJ2-7, the complete variable domain reads DTGVSQNPRHKITKRGQNVTFRCDPISEHNRLYWYRQTLGQGPEFLTYFQNEAQLEKSRLLSDRFSAERPKGSFSTLEIQRTEQGDSAMYLCASSIRTNLGGEQYFGPGTRLTVT.

This clonotype has more than one count but fewer than ten. The chain combines TRBV4-1 with TRBJ2-7; 10 bases map to TRBD1. V lost 0 bases, J lost 2 bases, and 7 bases stayed unmatched. The CDR3 spans 17 residues. Germline assignment: CDR1 MGHRA and CDR2 YSYEKL. CDR3 nucleotide sequence: TGCGCCAGCAGCCAAGATGGGTCCGGGACAGGGGCCTACGAGCAGTACTTC. Translated, it gives CASSQDGSGTGAYEQYF.

This clonotype was detected many times. The rearrangement links TRBV10-3 to TRBJ1-2; no reliable D call. Between the trimmed V and J ends, which lost 6 bases and 2 bases, there was a span of 7 bases. CDR1 and CDR2 from the germline V gene are ENHRY and SYGVKD. CDR3 length: 12 amino acids. CDR3 bases: TGTGCCATCAGGGAAGAAAACTATGGCTACACCTTC. This translates into CAIREENYGYTF.

The genes are TRBV2 and TRBJ1-5; D ambiguous. V lost 2 bases, J lost 0 bases, and 20 bases lay in between. Germline V gene data show CDR1 as SNHLY and CDR2 as FYNNEI. The CDR3 totals 19 residues. The CDR3 protein is CASSEWAFGGLPSNQPQHF. CDR3 bases: TGTGCCAGCAGTGAATGGGCTTTTGGAGGCCTGCCTAGCAATCAGCCCCAGCATTTT.

In its sample, this clonotype was seen many times. The chain couples TRBV7-2 to TRBJ1-1, with TRBD1 identical over 7 bases. This CDR3 is built from 15 residues. CDR1 is SGHTA and CDR2 is FQGNSA in the germline V gene. V shed 1 base, J shed 2 bases, and the junction held 4 bases outside the gene matches. The CDR3: CASSLGPGGNTEAFF. CDR3 bases: TGTGCCAGCAGCTTAGGCCCAGGGGGAAACACTGAAGCTTTCTTT. Looking up the rest from reference TRBV7-2 and TRBJ1-1 gives the full variable domain: GAGVSQSPSNKVTEKGKDVELRCDPISGHTALYWYRQSLGQGLEFLIYFQGNSAPDKSGLPSDRFSAERTGGSVSTLTIQRTQQEDSAVYLCASSLGPGGNTEAFFGQGTRLTVV.

This clonotype was counted at least ten times. V and J are TRBV12-3 or TRBV12-4 and TRBJ2-7; the match to TRBD1 covers 9 bases. With 6 bases clipped from V and 2 bases from J, the junction kept 5 bases outside the gene matches. This CDR3 has 14 residues. CDR3 bases: TGTGCCAGCAGAATGGACAGGGGTACCTACGAGCAGTACTTC. Translated: CASRMDRGTYEQYF.

This clonotype was observed many times. The genes are TRBV20-1 and TRBJ2-7, with D perhaps being TRBD1 or TRBD2 (5 bases each). Deletions cut 3 bases from V and 3 bases from J, with 15 bases between. The CDR3 spans 14 residues. CDR1 is DFQATT, CDR2 SNEGSKA, per germline (reference sequence). In DNA form, the CDR3 reads TGCAGTGCTAGGTCCGGGACCCTCGACTACGAGCAGTACTTC. It codes for CSARSGTLDYEQYF.

This clonotype was counted at least ten times. The V call is TRBV27, the J call TRBJ1-2, with 9 positions matching TRBD1. V lost 1 base, J lost 4 bases, and 7 bases stayed unmatched. The CDR3 is made up of 16 amino acids. Per germline, CDR1 MNHEY and CDR2 SMNVEV (reference sequence). The CDR3 sequence: CASSLWGQGEPYGYTF. The CDR3, as DNA: TGTGCCAGCAGTTTATGGGGACAGGGCGAACCCTATGGCTACACCTTC.

This clonotype appeared many times. This chain links TRBV20-1 with TRBJ2-7; TRBD2 aligns across 7 bases. The V gene's germline CDR1 is DFQATT and CDR2 SNEGSKA (reference sequence). The CDR3 is 16 residues long. The ends lost 4 bases at V and 2 bases at J; junction bases unmatched: 14. CDR3: CSAKVSRVGLAYEQYF. CDR3 in DNA: TGCAGTGCTAAAGTATCGAGGGTCGGACTAGCCTACGAGCAGTACTTC.

In this sample, this clonotype turned up many times. The CDR3 sequence is CASSIAREVASEQYF. CDR3 nucleotides: TGTGCCAGTAGTATTGCGAGGGAGGTAGCCTCCGAGCAGTACTTC. The chain recombines TRBV19 with TRBJ2-7, with D possibly being TRBD2 (6 bases). Per the germline V gene, CDR1 is LNHDA and CDR2 is SQIVND (reference sequence). The V end was cut by 3 bases, the J end by 6 bases, with 18 bases between. This CDR3 contains 15 residues.